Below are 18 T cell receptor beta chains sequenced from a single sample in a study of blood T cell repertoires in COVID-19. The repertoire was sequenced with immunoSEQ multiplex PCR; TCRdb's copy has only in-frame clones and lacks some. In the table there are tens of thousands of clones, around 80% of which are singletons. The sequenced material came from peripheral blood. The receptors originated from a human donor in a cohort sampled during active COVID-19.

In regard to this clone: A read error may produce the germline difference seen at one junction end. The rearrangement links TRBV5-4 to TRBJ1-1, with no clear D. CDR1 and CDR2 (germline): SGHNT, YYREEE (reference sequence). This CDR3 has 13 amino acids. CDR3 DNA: TGTGCCAGCAACTTGGAGAGCGGAACTGAAGCTTTCTTT. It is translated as CASNLESGTEAFF.

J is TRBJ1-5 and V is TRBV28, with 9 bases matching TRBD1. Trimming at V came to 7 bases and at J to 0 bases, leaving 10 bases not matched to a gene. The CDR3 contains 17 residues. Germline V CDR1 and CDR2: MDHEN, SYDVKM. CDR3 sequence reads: CASTPLQGADSNQPQHF. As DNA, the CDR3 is TGTGCCAGCACTCCATTACAGGGGGCCGATAGCAATCAGCCCCAGCATTTT.

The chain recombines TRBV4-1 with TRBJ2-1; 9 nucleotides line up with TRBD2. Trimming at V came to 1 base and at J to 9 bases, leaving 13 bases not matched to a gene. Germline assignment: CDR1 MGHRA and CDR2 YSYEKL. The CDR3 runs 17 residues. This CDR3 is CASSQGVAGGPSGEQFF. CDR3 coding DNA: TGCGCCAGCAGCCAAGGGGTGGCGGGAGGGCCCTCGGGTGAGCAGTTCTTC.

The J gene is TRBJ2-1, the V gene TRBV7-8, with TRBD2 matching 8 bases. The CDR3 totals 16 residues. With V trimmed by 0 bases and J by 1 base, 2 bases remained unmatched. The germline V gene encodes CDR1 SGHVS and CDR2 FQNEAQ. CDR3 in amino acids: CASSLAGGRSYNEQFF. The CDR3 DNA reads TGTGCCAGCAGCTTAGCGGGCGGGAGGTCCTACAATGAGCAGTTCTTC. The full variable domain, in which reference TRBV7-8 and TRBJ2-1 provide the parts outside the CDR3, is GAGVSQSPRYKVAKRGQDVALRCDPISGHVSLFWYQQALGQGPEFLTYFQNEAQLDKSGLPSDRFFAERPEGSVSTLKIQRTQQEDSAVYLCASSLAGGRSYNEQFFGPGTRLTVL.

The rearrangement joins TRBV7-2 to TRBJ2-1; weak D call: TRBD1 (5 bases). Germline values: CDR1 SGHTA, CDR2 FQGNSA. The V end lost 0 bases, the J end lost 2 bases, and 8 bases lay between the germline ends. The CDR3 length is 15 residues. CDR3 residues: CASSLAQGTYNEQFF. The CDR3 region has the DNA TGTGCCAGCAGCTTAGCGCAGGGTACCTACAATGAGCAGTTCTTC.

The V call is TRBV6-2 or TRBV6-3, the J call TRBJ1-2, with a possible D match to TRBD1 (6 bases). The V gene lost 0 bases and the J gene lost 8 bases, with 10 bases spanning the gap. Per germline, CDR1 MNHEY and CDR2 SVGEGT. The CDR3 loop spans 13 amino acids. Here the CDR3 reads CASSYSGHRGYTF. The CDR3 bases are TGTGCCAGCAGTTACTCGGGACACCGCGGCTACACCTTC.

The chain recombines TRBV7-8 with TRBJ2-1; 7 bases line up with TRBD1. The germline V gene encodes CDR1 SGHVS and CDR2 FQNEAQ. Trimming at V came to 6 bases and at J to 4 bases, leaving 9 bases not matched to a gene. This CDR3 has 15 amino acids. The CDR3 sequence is CASSTGTGDYNEQFF. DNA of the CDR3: TGTGCCAGCAGTACAGGCACAGGGGATTACAATGAGCAGTTCTTC. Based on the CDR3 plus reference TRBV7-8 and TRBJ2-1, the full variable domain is GAGVSQSPRYKVAKRGQDVALRCDPISGHVSLFWYQQALGQGPEFLTYFQNEAQLDKSGLPSDRFFAERPEGSVSTLKIQRTQQEDSAVYLCASSTGTGDYNEQFFGPGTRLTVL.

The CDR3 region has the DNA TGTGCCAGCACCCGGAGGGCAGGATCTAGCACAGATACGCAGTATTTT. This codes for CASTRRAGSSTDTQYF. This sequence joins TRBV7-2 and TRBJ2-3; D may be TRBD2 (6 bases). Germline V gives CDR1 SGHTA, CDR2 FQGNSA. The CDR3 length is 16 residues. Between the trimmed V and J ends, which lost 7 bases and 0 bases, there was a span of 17 bases.

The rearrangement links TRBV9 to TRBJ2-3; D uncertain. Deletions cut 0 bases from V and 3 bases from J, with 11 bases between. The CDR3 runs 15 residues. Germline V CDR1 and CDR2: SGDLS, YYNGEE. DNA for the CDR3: TGTGCCAGCAGCGTAGAGGTTAGCCGAACAGATACGCAGTATTTT. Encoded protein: CASSVEVSRTDTQYF. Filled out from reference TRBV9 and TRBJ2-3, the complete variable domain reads DSGVTQTPKHLITATGQRVTLRCSPRSGDLSVYWYQQSLDQGLQFLIQYYNGEERAKGNILERFSAQQFPDLHSELNLSSLELGDSALYFCASSVEVSRTDTQYFGPGTRLTVL.

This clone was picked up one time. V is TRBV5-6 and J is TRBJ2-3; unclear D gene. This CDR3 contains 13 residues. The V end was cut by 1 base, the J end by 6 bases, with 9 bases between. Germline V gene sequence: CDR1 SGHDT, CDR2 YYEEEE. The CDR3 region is CASSLRGVDTQYF. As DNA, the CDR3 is TGTGCCAGCAGCTTGAGAGGAGTGGATACGCAGTATTTT.

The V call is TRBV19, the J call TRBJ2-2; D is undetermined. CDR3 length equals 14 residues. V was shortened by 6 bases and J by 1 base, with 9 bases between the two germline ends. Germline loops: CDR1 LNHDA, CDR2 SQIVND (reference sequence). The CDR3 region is CASSNSQNTGELFF. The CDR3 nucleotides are TGTGCCAGTAGCAACTCCCAGAACACCGGGGAGCTGTTTTTT.

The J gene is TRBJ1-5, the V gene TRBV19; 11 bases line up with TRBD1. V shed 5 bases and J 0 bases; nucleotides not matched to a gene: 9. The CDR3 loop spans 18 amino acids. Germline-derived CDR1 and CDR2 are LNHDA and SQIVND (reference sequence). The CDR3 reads CASSFGTGGTYSNQPQHF. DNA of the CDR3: TGTGCCAGTAGTTTCGGGACAGGGGGGACTTATAGCAATCAGCCCCAGCATTTT.

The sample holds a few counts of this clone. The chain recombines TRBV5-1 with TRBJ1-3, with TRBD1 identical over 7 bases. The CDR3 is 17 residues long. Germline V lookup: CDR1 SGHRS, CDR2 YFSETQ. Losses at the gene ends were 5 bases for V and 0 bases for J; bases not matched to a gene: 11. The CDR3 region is CASSPRQGLNSGNTIYF. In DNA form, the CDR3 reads TGCGCCAGCAGTCCTCGACAGGGTCTCAACTCTGGAAACACCATATATTTT.

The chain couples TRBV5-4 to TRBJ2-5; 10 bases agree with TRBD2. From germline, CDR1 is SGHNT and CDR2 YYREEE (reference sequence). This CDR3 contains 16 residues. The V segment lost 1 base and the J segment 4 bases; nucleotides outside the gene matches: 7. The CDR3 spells CASSLSSGGLVETQYF. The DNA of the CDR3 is TGTGCCAGCAGCTTGTCTAGCGGGGGATTGGTAGAGACCCAGTACTTC.

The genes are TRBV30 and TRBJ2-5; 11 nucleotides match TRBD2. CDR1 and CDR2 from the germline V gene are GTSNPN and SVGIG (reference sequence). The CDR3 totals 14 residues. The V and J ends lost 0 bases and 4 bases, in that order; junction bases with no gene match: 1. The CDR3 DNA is TGTGCCTGGAGTGTAGGACTAGCGGGAGAGACCCAGTACTTC. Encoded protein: CAWSVGLAGETQYF.

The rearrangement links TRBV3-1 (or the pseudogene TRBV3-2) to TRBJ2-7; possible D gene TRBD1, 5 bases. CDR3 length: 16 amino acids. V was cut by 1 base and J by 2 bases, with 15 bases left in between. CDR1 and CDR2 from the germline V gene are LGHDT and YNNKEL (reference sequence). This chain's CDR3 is CASSQASYPRAYEQYF. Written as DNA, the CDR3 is TGTGCCAGCAGCCAAGCTTCATACCCCAGGGCCTACGAGCAGTACTTC.

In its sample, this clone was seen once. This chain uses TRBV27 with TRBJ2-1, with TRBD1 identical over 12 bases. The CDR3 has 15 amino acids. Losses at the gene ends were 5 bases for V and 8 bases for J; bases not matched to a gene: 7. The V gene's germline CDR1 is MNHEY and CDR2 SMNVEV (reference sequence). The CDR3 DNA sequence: TGTGCCAGCAGTCTCAGGGACAGGGGGCGCGATGAGCAGTTCTTC. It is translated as CASSLRDRGRDEQFF.

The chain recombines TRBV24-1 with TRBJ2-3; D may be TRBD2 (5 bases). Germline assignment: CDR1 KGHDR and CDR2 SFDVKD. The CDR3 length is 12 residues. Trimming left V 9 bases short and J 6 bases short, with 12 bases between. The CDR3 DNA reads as TGTGCCACCGGGAGTCTCGGTGATACGCAGTATTTT. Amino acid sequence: CATGSLGDTQYF.